A selection of T cell receptor beta chains follows, all from one sample in a study of cytomegalovirus exposure and HLA in healthy donors. Measured with immunoSEQ multiplex PCR; TCRdb has only the in-frame clones, and not every one. The top ten clones hold approximately 6.5% of a sample with 200,000 or so clones, approximately 78% of them seen once. The specimen sequenced was PBMCs. These receptor sequences come from a woman between 50 and 59 years old in good health and CMV-seropositive. Both conserved end residues are part of each CDR3. D genes are given only for firm matches. The size entry is marked missing in some rows and otherwise reads once, few, many or a size class.

v_gene	j_gene	abundance	d_gene	len	CDR3nt	CDR3aa
TRBV12-1	TRBJ2-3	.	.	17	TGTGCCAGCAGCTTTGAAGGACTAGCAAGGTGTCCAGATACGCAGTATTTT	CASSFEGLARCPDTQYF
TRBV5-5	TRBJ1-3	.	TRBD1	14	TGTGCCAGCAGCCTCGACAGGGTCGGTGACACCATATATTTT	CASSLDRVGDTIYF
TRBV18	TRBJ1-3	.	.	15	TGTGCCAGCACGCTATCTTTCTCGTATGGAAACACCATATATTTT	CASTLSFSYGNTIYF
TRBV19	TRBJ2-1	few	TRBD1	14	TGTGCCAGTAGTATTTTTCAGGGGGCGGAGGAGCAGTTCTTC	CASSIFQGAEEQFF
TRBV5-6	TRBJ2-7	.	TRBD1	13	TGTGCCAGCAGCTTGGGGGACAGGGGGTGGCAGTACTTC	CASSLGDRGWQYF
TRBV11-3	TRBJ2-2	.	.	15	TGTGCCAGCAGCTTAGGTCGGGACTACACCGGGGAGCTGTTTTTT	CASSLGRDYTGELFF
TRBV5-4	TRBJ2-7	.	.	14	TGTGCCAGCAGCGATTCGAGAGGTTCCTACGAGCAGTACTTC	CASSDSRGSYEQYF
TRBV7-9	TRBJ2-7	.	TRBD1	14	TGTGCCAGCAGCCAGGGACAGGGCACCTACGAGCAGTACTTC	CASSQGQGTYEQYF
TRBV10-3	TRBJ2-1	.	TRBD2	13	TGTGCCATCAATTGGCGGGAGGACGGTGAGCAGTTCTTC	CAINWREDGEQFF
TRBV29-1	TRBJ2-7	.	.	15	TGCAGCGTTGAAGCCTCCGGAGCCGGTGCCTACGAGCAGTACTTC	CSVEASGAGAYEQYF
TRBV2	TRBJ2-7	.	.	15	TGTGCCAGCAGTGTGGCGATCGGAGGGCCCAGAGCGCGGTACTTC	CASSVAIGGPRARYF
TRBV7-2	TRBJ2-1	.	TRBD1	15	TGTGCCAGCAGCTCAGAAGGGACAGGACCCTCTGAGCAGTTCTTC	CASSSEGTGPSEQFF